The sample holds many counts of the clone carrying this T cell receptor beta chain. Its antigen is not identified. Mismatch with germline at one junction end may stem from a read error. TCRbeta library preparation incorporated unique molecular identifiers. TCRdb fed the PCR reads into MiXCR, producing one record per CDR3 protein. The sample holds around 230,000 distinct CDR3 sequences, around a sixth seen once. The record originates from a study of T-cell reconstitution after alpha-beta-depleted transplantation in children. The study, taken as a whole, reports: Reports say that about two months after transplant, the alpha-beta T cells came out of several hundred graft clones that had expanded.

The CDR3 contains 14 residues. Germline loops: CDR1 SGHRS, CDR2 YFSETQ. The TCR sequence derives from a male patient aged 2 to 9 who had a stem cell transplant for acute lymphoblastic leukemia, so the T cells may come from the graft donor. The chain couples TRBV5-1 to TRBJ2-7, with D perhaps TRBD2 (5 bases). The material was PBMCs, mostly from graft donor cells, obtained 360 days after TCRalphabeta/CD19-depleted stem cell transplant. In DNA form, the CDR3 reads TGTGCCAGCAGCTTAGGTGCGGGCTCCTACGAGCAGTACTTC. It is translated as CASSLGAGSYEQYF. Full variable domain (missing parts from reference TRBV5-1 and TRBJ2-7): KAGVTQTPRYLIKTRGQQVTLSCSPISGHRSVSWYQQTPGQGLQFLFEYFSETQRNKGNFPGRFSGRQFSNSRSEMNVSTLELGDSALYLCASSLGAGSYEQYFGPGTRLTVT.